This is a list of T cell receptor beta chains from one sample in a study of cytomegalovirus exposure and HLA in healthy donors. The table came from immunoSEQ multiplex PCR; TCRdb's copy has only in-frame clones and leaves some out. The repertoire has 100,000 to 150,000 clones, 77% of them found once; the top ten carry over 10%. The sample consisted of PBMCs. The receptors were gathered from a woman aged 40 to 49 in good health and CMV-seropositive. The CDR3 runs from the conserved cysteine through the conserved F or W. Fields, in order: clone size, V gene, D gene, J gene, CDR3 protein, CDR3 DNA. D genes are given only for firm matches. Not all rows give a size; the values are once, few, many and, for expanded clones, a class.

abundance: NA
v_gene: TRBV18
d_gene: NA
j_gene: TRBJ2-5
CDR3aa: CASSPSLEETQYF
CDR3nt: TGTGCCAGCTCACCTTCCCTAGAAGAGACCCAGTACTTC

abundance: NA
v_gene: TRBV5-1
d_gene: NA
j_gene: TRBJ1-1
CDR3aa: CASSPGTQNTEAFF
CDR3nt: TGCGCCAGCAGTCCCGGGACACAGAACACTGAAGCTTTCTTT

abundance: NA
v_gene: TRBV7-9
d_gene: TRBD1
j_gene: TRBJ2-1
CDR3aa: CASSSGTGNFF
CDR3nt: TGTGCCAGCAGTTCCGGGACAGGTAACTTCTTC

abundance: NA
v_gene: TRBV5-6
d_gene: TRBD1
j_gene: TRBJ2-7
CDR3aa: CASSYTGTGGREQYF
CDR3nt: TGTGCCAGCAGCTACACCGGGACAGGGGGCAGGGAGCAGTACTTC

abundance: NA
v_gene: TRBV27
d_gene: NA
j_gene: TRBJ2-3
CDR3aa: CASSSLLTDTQYF
CDR3nt: TGTGCCAGCAGTTCCCTCCTCACAGATACGCAGTATTTT

abundance: NA
v_gene: TRBV21-1
d_gene: NA
j_gene: TRBJ1-5
CDR3aa: CAFQIQPQHF
CDR3nt: TGTGCCTTCCAGATTCAGCCCCAGCATTTT

abundance: NA
v_gene: TRBV30
d_gene: NA
j_gene: TRBJ2-5
CDR3aa: CAWSLPGLETQYF
CDR3nt: TGTGCCTGGAGCCTGCCAGGGTTGGAGACCCAGTACTTC

abundance: NA
v_gene: TRBV5-4
d_gene: TRBD1
j_gene: TRBJ2-3
CDR3aa: CASSPQTGAGDTQYF
CDR3nt: TGTGCCAGCAGCCCCCAGACAGGGGCGGGGGATACGCAGTATTTT

abundance: NA
v_gene: TRBV6-5
d_gene: NA
j_gene: TRBJ1-5
CDR3aa: CASSPLGRGERPQHF
CDR3nt: TGTGCCAGCAGCCCCCTTGGAAGGGGTGAACGGCCCCAGCATTTT

abundance: NA
v_gene: TRBV6-1
d_gene: NA
j_gene: TRBJ1-5
CDR3aa: CASKQGDLNQPQHF
CDR3nt: TGTGCCAGCAAACAGGGAGATCTCAATCAGCCCCAGCATTTT

abundance: NA
v_gene: TRBV11-1
d_gene: TRBD1
j_gene: TRBJ2-7
CDR3aa: CASSPGQGPYEQYF
CDR3nt: TGTGCCAGCAGCCCGGGACAGGGGCCTTACGAGCAGTACTTC

abundance: few
v_gene: TRBV6-5
d_gene: NA
j_gene: TRBJ2-2
CDR3aa: CASSLNGELFF
CDR3nt: TGTGCCAGCAGTTTAAACGGGGAGCTGTTTTTT

abundance: NA
v_gene: TRBV6-5
d_gene: TRBD1
j_gene: TRBJ2-1
CDR3aa: CASRARQGGEQFF
CDR3nt: TGTGCCAGCAGAGCCCGACAGGGCGGAGAGCAGTTCTTC

abundance: NA
v_gene: TRBV5-1
d_gene: NA
j_gene: TRBJ2-7
CDR3aa: CASSLVGGTEQYF
CDR3nt: TGCGCCAGCAGCTTGGTCGGGGGAACCGAGCAGTACTTC

abundance: NA
v_gene: TRBV28
d_gene: TRBD1
j_gene: TRBJ2-1
CDR3aa: CASSLVPDRGLFF
CDR3nt: TGTGCCAGCAGTTTAGTTCCAGACAGGGGTCTGTTCTTC

abundance: NA
v_gene: TRBV5-6
d_gene: NA
j_gene: TRBJ2-7
CDR3aa: CASSLALYEQYF
CDR3nt: TGTGCCAGCAGCTTGGCCTTGTACGAGCAGTACTTC

abundance: few
v_gene: TRBV5-5
d_gene: NA
j_gene: TRBJ2-7
CDR3aa: CASSTSYEQYF
CDR3nt: TGTGCCAGCAGCACTTCCTACGAGCAGTACTTC

abundance: NA
v_gene: TRBV23-1
d_gene: TRBD1
j_gene: TRBJ2-7
CDR3aa: CASSQKTVQGSSYEQYF
CDR3nt: TGCGCCAGCAGTCAGAAAACGGTACAGGGGTCGTCCTACGAGCAGTACTTC

abundance: NA
v_gene: TRBV5-1
d_gene: NA
j_gene: TRBJ2-1
CDR3aa: CASSSAGGQNYNEQFF
CDR3nt: TGCGCCAGCAGCTCCGCCGGAGGACAGAACTACAATGAGCAGTTCTTC

abundance: NA
v_gene: TRBV7-2
d_gene: NA
j_gene: TRBJ1-1
CDR3aa: CASSLALNTEAFF
CDR3nt: TGTGCCAGCAGCTTGGCCCTTAACACTGAAGCTTTCTTT

abundance: NA
v_gene: TRBV7-2
d_gene: TRBD2
j_gene: TRBJ2-1
CDR3aa: CASRKAGGSNEQFF
CDR3nt: TGTGCCAGCAGGAAAGCGGGAGGGTCCAATGAGCAGTTCTTC

abundance: NA
v_gene: TRBV2
d_gene: NA
j_gene: TRBJ1-1
CDR3aa: CASGRLRTEAFF
CDR3nt: TGTGCCAGCGGTAGACTGAGGACTGAAGCTTTCTTT

abundance: once
v_gene: TRBV7-9
d_gene: NA
j_gene: TRBJ1-5
CDR3aa: CASSLQGQQPQHF
CDR3nt: TGTGCCAGCAGCTTGCAGGGTCAACAGCCCCAGCATTTT

abundance: NA
v_gene: TRBV28
d_gene: NA
j_gene: TRBJ2-7
CDR3aa: CASTKQGLPRIGQYF
CDR3nt: TGTGCCAGCACCAAGCAGGGACTCCCCCGCATCGGGCAGTACTTC

abundance: NA
v_gene: TRBV9
d_gene: NA
j_gene: TRBJ2-6
CDR3aa: CASSVDRTDVLTF
CDR3nt: TGTGCCAGCAGCGTAGACAGAACAGACGTCCTGACTTTC

abundance: many
v_gene: TRBV6-6
d_gene: NA
j_gene: TRBJ1-1
CDR3aa: CASTLGTEAFF
CDR3nt: TGTGCCAGCACCCTCGGCACTGAAGCTTTCTTT

abundance: NA
v_gene: TRBV19
d_gene: NA
j_gene: TRBJ1-5
CDR3aa: CASSPGPGGVQPQHF
CDR3nt: TGTGCCAGTAGTCCGGGCCCTGGGGGGGTTCAGCCCCAGCATTTT

abundance: NA
v_gene: TRBV30
d_gene: TRBD1
j_gene: TRBJ1-6
CDR3aa: CAWSVGQGDNSPLHF
CDR3nt: TGTGCCTGGAGTGTGGGACAGGGGGACAATTCACCCCTCCACTTT

abundance: NA
v_gene: TRBV4-2
d_gene: NA
j_gene: TRBJ2-7
CDR3aa: CASSQDWPQPQYF
CDR3nt: TGTGCCAGCAGCCAAGATTGGCCCCAACCTCAGTACTTC

abundance: few
v_gene: TRBV6-4
d_gene: TRBD1
j_gene: TRBJ1-2
CDR3aa: CASSPGGGYGYTF
CDR3nt: TGTGCCAGCAGTCCAGGGGGCGGCTATGGCTACACCTTC

abundance: NA
v_gene: TRBV10-3
d_gene: NA
j_gene: TRBJ1-1
CDR3aa: CAISYRQDTEAFF
CDR3nt: TGTGCCATCAGTTACCGACAGGACACTGAAGCTTTCTTT

abundance: NA
v_gene: TRBV2
d_gene: NA
j_gene: TRBJ2-7
CDR3aa: CASSPSDSYEQYF
CDR3nt: TGTGCCAGCAGTCCTAGCGACTCCTACGAGCAGTACTTC

abundance: NA
v_gene: TRBV28
d_gene: NA
j_gene: TRBJ1-5
CDR3aa: CASTGGGRSNQPQHF
CDR3nt: TGTGCCAGCACCGGGGGAGGACGGAGCAATCAGCCCCAGCATTTT

abundance: NA
v_gene: TRBV5-4
d_gene: NA
j_gene: TRBJ2-7
CDR3aa: CASSLRESEQYF
CDR3nt: TGTGCCAGCAGCCTGCGGGAAAGCGAGCAGTACTTC

abundance: NA
v_gene: TRBV5-4
d_gene: TRBD1
j_gene: TRBJ2-5
CDR3aa: CASSRDRGMETQYF
CDR3nt: TGTGCCAGCAGCAGGGACAGGGGGATGGAGACCCAGTACTTC

abundance: NA
v_gene: TRBV19
d_gene: TRBD2
j_gene: TRBJ2-2
CDR3aa: CASSLYSGRGSTGELFF
CDR3nt: TGTGCCAGTAGCCTGTATAGCGGGAGGGGATCCACCGGGGAGCTGTTTTTT

abundance: NA
v_gene: TRBV29-1
d_gene: NA
j_gene: TRBJ1-2
CDR3aa: CSVEGGGEIYGYTF
CDR3nt: TGCAGCGTTGAGGGCGGGGGCGAGATCTATGGCTACACCTTC